These 8 T cell receptor beta chains came from one sample sequenced in a study of T cells in Graves' hyperthyroidism and ophthalmopathy (dated by TCRdb to about 2019). Receptor amplification or capture employed multiplex PCR. Sequencing relied on an Illumina HiSeq 2000. The TCR beta CDR3 regions were amplified from the RNA transcripts. The TCR CDR3 was subjected to a first round of RT-PCR using the HTBI primer set and the Qiagen OneStep RT-PCR kit. TCRdb reprocessing: public reads trimmed at Q25 with fastp, clones called with MiXCR, in-frame beta chains kept. Records with the same CDR3 protein are collapsed into one entry carrying the most frequent genes and DNA. Counted in this sample were roughly 840,000 distinct CDR3 sequences; 38% of them appeared once. Over 8% of the sample is in the top ten clones. Material: blood. These receptors were taken from a man between 18 and 29 years old with Graves' hyperthyroidism.

This clonotype was recorded a few times. The chain joins TRBV7-9 to TRBJ1-5; D not resolved. Germline V gene data show CDR1 as SEHNR and CDR2 as FQNEAQ (reference sequence). CDR3 length: 18 residues. Trimming removed 5 bases from V and 4 bases from J, with 24 bases in between. Here the CDR3 reads CASSPSFEGRLVNQPQHF. CDR3 coding DNA: TGTGCCAGCAGCCCCTCTTTCGAGGGCAGACTAGTGAATCAGCCCCAGCATTTT.

This clonotype was counted between two and nine times. CDR3: CASSFARSSYQEQYF. DNA for the CDR3: TGCGCCAGCAGCTTCGCCCGTTCGTCTTATCAAGAGCAGTACTTC. The V gene is TRBV5-1, the J gene TRBJ2-7; no clear D gene. The germline V gene encodes CDR1 SGHRS and CDR2 YFSETQ. Trimming took 2 bases from V and 7 from J, leaving 19 bases between them. The CDR3 is 15 amino acids.

This clonotype was found many times. Germline and junction disagree at one end, which may indicate a read error. This chain uses TRBV4-3 with TRBJ1-1; D unresolved. The CDR3 length is 12 residues. Germline V gene sequence: CDR1 LGHNA, CDR2 YSLEER. The CDR3 reads CASSQVGLRVIF. CDR3 DNA sequence: TGCGCCAGCAGCCAAGTGGGCCTTCGGGTCATCTTT.

This clonotype was detected ten times or more. The chain joins TRBV15 to TRBJ2-5, with D perhaps TRBD2 (6 bases). There are 16 residues in the CDR3. Germline loops: CDR1 LNHNV, CDR2 YYDKDF (reference sequence). The V end was cut by 8 bases, the J end by 0 bases, with 19 bases between. CDR3 nucleotide sequence: TGTGCCACCTCCTTACTAGCTTCTTCGTACCAAGAGACCCAGTACTTC. As protein: CATSLLASSYQETQYF.

This clonotype was recorded at least ten times. The CDR3: CSVEDGGQSGANVLTF. CDR3 nucleotides: TGCAGCGTTGAAGATGGGGGACAGTCTGGGGCCAACGTCCTGACTTTC. V usage is TRBV29-1 and J usage is TRBJ2-6; TRBD1 agrees at 7 bases. This CDR3 has 16 amino acids. Germline V CDR1 and CDR2: SQVTM, ANQGSEA. With 0 bases clipped from V and 1 base from J, the junction kept 3 bases outside the gene matches.

The V gene is TRBV5-1, the J gene TRBJ1-1, with 9 positions matching TRBD1. CDR1 is SGHRS and CDR2 is YFSETQ in the germline V gene. There are 17 residues in the CDR3. Trimming cost V 4 bases and J 4 bases; bases outside gene matches: 14. CDR3 loop: CASSVLPGQGRSTEAFF. Here the CDR3 DNA reads TGCGCCAGCAGCGTCTTACCGGGACAGGGTAGAAGCACTGAAGCTTTCTTT. Together with reference TRBV5-1 and TRBJ1-1, the CDR3 gives the full variable domain: KAGVTQTPRYLIKTRGQQVTLSCSPISGHRSVSWYQQTPGQGLQFLFEYFSETQRNKGNFPGRFSGRQFSNSRSEMNVSTLELGDSALYLCASSVLPGQGRSTEAFFGQGTRLTVV.

V gene TRBV9 combines with J gene TRBJ2-1; 8 nucleotides match TRBD2. Germline V gene sequence: CDR1 SGDLS, CDR2 YYNGEE. The CDR3 extends over 16 amino acids. J was trimmed by 4 bases and V by 0 bases; bases with no gene match: 6. CDR3 amino acids: CASSVGSTSGYNEQFF. DNA for the CDR3: TGTGCCAGCAGCGTAGGGAGCACTAGCGGATACAATGAGCAGTTCTTC.

This clonotype was detected only once. This chain joins TRBV5-1 and TRBJ1-2, with TRBD1 as a possible D gene (6 bases). Trimming took 3 bases from V and 7 from J, leaving 22 bases between them. Germline V gene sequence: CDR1 SGHRS, CDR2 YFSETQ. The length of the CDR3 is 16 residues. Here the CDR3 DNA reads TGCGCCAGCAGCTCCACAACCCGGGGGCGCCGCTGTGGCTACACCTTC. It yields the protein CASSSTTRGRRCGYTF.